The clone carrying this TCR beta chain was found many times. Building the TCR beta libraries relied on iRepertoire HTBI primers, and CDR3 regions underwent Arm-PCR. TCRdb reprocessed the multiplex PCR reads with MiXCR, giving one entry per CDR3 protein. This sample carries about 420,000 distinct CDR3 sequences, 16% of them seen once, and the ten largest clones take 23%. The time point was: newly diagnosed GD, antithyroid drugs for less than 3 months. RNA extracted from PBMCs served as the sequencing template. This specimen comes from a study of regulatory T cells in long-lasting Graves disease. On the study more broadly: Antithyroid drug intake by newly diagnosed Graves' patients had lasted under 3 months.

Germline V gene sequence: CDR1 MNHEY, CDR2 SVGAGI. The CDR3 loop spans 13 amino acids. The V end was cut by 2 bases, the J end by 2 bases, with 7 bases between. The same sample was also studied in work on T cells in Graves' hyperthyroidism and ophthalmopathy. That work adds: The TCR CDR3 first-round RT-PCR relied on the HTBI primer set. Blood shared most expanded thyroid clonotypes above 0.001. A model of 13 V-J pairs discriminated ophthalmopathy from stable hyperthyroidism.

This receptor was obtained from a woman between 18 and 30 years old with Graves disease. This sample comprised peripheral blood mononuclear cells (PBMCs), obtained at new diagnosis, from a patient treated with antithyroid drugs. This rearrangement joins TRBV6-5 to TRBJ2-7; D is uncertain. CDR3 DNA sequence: TGTGCCAGCAGTTACGACTCACCCTACGAGCAGTACTTC. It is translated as CASSYDSPYEQYF.